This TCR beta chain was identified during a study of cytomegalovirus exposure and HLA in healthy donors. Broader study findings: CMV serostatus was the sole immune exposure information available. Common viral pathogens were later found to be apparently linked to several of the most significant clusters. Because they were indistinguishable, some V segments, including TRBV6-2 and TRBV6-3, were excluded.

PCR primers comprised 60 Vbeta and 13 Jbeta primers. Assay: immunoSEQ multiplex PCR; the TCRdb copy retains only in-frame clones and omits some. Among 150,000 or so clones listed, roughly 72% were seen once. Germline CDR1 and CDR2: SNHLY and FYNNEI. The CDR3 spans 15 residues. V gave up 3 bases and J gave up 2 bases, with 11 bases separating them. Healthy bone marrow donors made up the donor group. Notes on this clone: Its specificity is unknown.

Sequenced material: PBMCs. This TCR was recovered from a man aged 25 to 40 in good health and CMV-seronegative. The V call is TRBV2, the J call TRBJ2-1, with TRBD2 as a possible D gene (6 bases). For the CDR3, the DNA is TGTGCCAGCAGTGAGGGGGACTCCCCCTACAATGAGCAGTTCTTC. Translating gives CASSEGDSPYNEQFF.